A selection of T cell receptor beta chains follows, all from one sample in a study of memory CD4+ T cells and cytomegalovirus serostatus. Libraries were prepared by immunoSEQ multiplex PCR; TCRdb keeps only in-frame clonotypes and omits some of them. The table has about 58,000 clones, approximately 81% seen once. The sequencing sample was made of memory CD4+ T cells from blood. The source is an adult in good health and CMV-seronegative. Some clones in this sample may be carry-over from other donors' samples. Each CDR3 is given with its conserved first and last residue. A D gene is named only where the DNA matches it firmly. A row's size may be missing; if present it is once, few, many or a size class.

cdr3_length: 13
d_call: .
j_call: TRBJ1-1
v_call: TRBV2
clone_size: few
cdr3_nt: TGTGCCAGCAAACGATCCGACTACACTGAAGCTTTCTTT
cdr3_aa: CASKRSDYTEAFF

cdr3_length: 14
d_call: .
j_call: TRBJ2-1
v_call: TRBV30
clone_size: .
cdr3_nt: TGTGCCTGGAGCCAGGGAGTCCCCTACAATGAGCAGTTCTTC
cdr3_aa: CAWSQGVPYNEQFF

cdr3_length: 11
d_call: .
j_call: TRBJ1-1
v_call: TRBV6-6
clone_size: .
cdr3_nt: TGTGCCAGCAGTCCGGGATTTGAAGCTTTCTTT
cdr3_aa: CASSPGFEAFF

cdr3_length: 12
d_call: .
j_call: TRBJ2-5
v_call: TRBV12-5
clone_size: .
cdr3_nt: TGTGCTAGTGAAGGTGACAGGGAGACCCAGTACTTC
cdr3_aa: CASEGDRETQYF

cdr3_length: 16
d_call: .
j_call: TRBJ2-3
v_call: TRBV5-1
clone_size: few
cdr3_nt: TGCGCCAGCAGCTTGGACAGACAGTCTAGCACAGATACGCAGTATTTT
cdr3_aa: CASSLDRQSSTDTQYF

cdr3_length: 16
d_call: TRBD1
j_call: TRBJ2-7
v_call: TRBV7-9
clone_size: .
cdr3_nt: TGTGCCAGCAGCTCGACAGACAGGGGCTCGTCCTACGAGCAGTACTTC
cdr3_aa: CASSSTDRGSSYEQYF

cdr3_length: 16
d_call: .
j_call: TRBJ2-2
v_call: TRBV11-3
clone_size: .
cdr3_nt: TGTGCCAGCAGCCCATTTGGGGGGCGAAGCACCGGGGAGCTGTTTTTT
cdr3_aa: CASSPFGGRSTGELFF

cdr3_length: 11
d_call: .
j_call: TRBJ2-7
v_call: TRBV7-2
clone_size: few
cdr3_nt: TGTGCCAGCAGCTACCACTACGAGCAGTACTTC
cdr3_aa: CASSYHYEQYF

cdr3_length: 16
d_call: .
j_call: TRBJ1-2
v_call: TRBV28
clone_size: .
cdr3_nt: TGTGCCAGCAGTTCCCCGCCCCAGGTCCGCTCCTATGGCTACACCTTC
cdr3_aa: CASSSPPQVRSYGYTF

cdr3_length: 15
d_call: .
j_call: TRBJ1-5
v_call: TRBV18
clone_size: .
cdr3_nt: TGTGCCAGCTCACGGGACGGACAGTCTAGGCAGCCCCAGCATTTT
cdr3_aa: CASSRDGQSRQPQHF

cdr3_length: 13
d_call: .
j_call: TRBJ2-2
v_call: TRBV2
clone_size: .
cdr3_nt: TGTGCCAGCAGCCACAGGAACACCGGGGAGCTGTTTTTT
cdr3_aa: CASSHRNTGELFF

cdr3_length: 15
d_call: .
j_call: TRBJ1-2
v_call: TRBV18
clone_size: .
cdr3_nt: TGTGCCAGCTCACCAGAATTATTACAGGGAGGCGGCTACACCTTC
cdr3_aa: CASSPELLQGGGYTF

cdr3_length: 12
d_call: .
j_call: TRBJ1-6
v_call: TRBV7-6
clone_size: few
cdr3_nt: TGTGCCAGCAGCTTCCAAGGTTCACCCCTCCACTTT
cdr3_aa: CASSFQGSPLHF

cdr3_length: 14
d_call: .
j_call: TRBJ1-2
v_call: TRBV7-9
clone_size: .
cdr3_nt: TGTGCCAGCAGCTCGTCCCGGGACACTCACTTCTACACCTTC
cdr3_aa: CASSSSRDTHFYTF

cdr3_length: 14
d_call: .
j_call: TRBJ1-5
v_call: TRBV28
clone_size: .
cdr3_nt: TGTGCCAGCAGGAAGCAAACCGGGGGATCGCCCCAGCATTTT
cdr3_aa: CASRKQTGGSPQHF

cdr3_length: 13
d_call: .
j_call: TRBJ1-4
v_call: TRBV15
clone_size: .
cdr3_nt: TGTGCCACCAGCAGAGGCGAGGGAAGAAAACTGTTTTTT
cdr3_aa: CATSRGEGRKLFF

cdr3_length: 16
d_call: .
j_call: TRBJ1-6
v_call: TRBV19
clone_size: few
cdr3_nt: TGTGCCAGTAGATTAGAGGGCTCTTCCGCGCCTTCACCCCTCCACTTT
cdr3_aa: CASRLEGSSAPSPLHF

cdr3_length: 15
d_call: TRBD1
j_call: TRBJ1-5
v_call: TRBV28
clone_size: .
cdr3_nt: TGTGCCAGCAGACTGCCGACAGGGGACAATCAGCCCCAGCATTTT
cdr3_aa: CASRLPTGDNQPQHF

cdr3_length: 15
d_call: TRBD2
j_call: TRBJ2-3
v_call: TRBV6-6
clone_size: .
cdr3_nt: TGTGCCAGCAGTTACGGGAGGGCCCTGGGGGATACGCAGTATTTT
cdr3_aa: CASSYGRALGDTQYF

cdr3_length: 12
d_call: .
j_call: TRBJ2-3
v_call: TRBV5-5
clone_size: .
cdr3_nt: TGTGCCAGCAGCTTTCGGACAGATACGCAGTATTTT
cdr3_aa: CASSFRTDTQYF

cdr3_length: 15
d_call: TRBD2
j_call: TRBJ2-1
v_call: TRBV5-1
clone_size: .
cdr3_nt: TGCGCCAGCAGCATAGGCGAGCGGGATCACAATGAGCAGTTCTTC
cdr3_aa: CASSIGERDHNEQFF

cdr3_length: 16
d_call: TRBD2
j_call: TRBJ2-4
v_call: TRBV5-8
clone_size: .
cdr3_nt: TGTGCCAGCCGCCGTTTCAACTGGGGGGGTGACGACATTCAGTACTTC
cdr3_aa: CASRRFNWGGDDIQYF

cdr3_length: 13
d_call: .
j_call: TRBJ1-5
v_call: TRBV18
clone_size: .
cdr3_nt: TGTGCCAGCTCACCCCAAATCAATCAGCCCCAGCATTTT
cdr3_aa: CASSPQINQPQHF

cdr3_length: 12
d_call: .
j_call: TRBJ1-5
v_call: TRBV7-2
clone_size: few
cdr3_nt: TGTGCCAGCAGCCCTCAGGGACGGCCCCAGCATTTT
cdr3_aa: CASSPQGRPQHF

cdr3_length: 15
d_call: .
j_call: TRBJ1-4
v_call: TRBV6-5
clone_size: .
cdr3_nt: TGTGCCAGCAGTTACTCGTTCACAGGGCCCGGAAAACTGTTTTTT
cdr3_aa: CASSYSFTGPGKLFF

cdr3_length: 12
d_call: TRBD1
j_call: TRBJ1-2
v_call: TRBV5-1
clone_size: .
cdr3_nt: TGCGCCAGCTTTGAGGGGGCCTATGACTACACCTTC
cdr3_aa: CASFEGAYDYTF

cdr3_length: 10
d_call: .
j_call: TRBJ2-7
v_call: TRBV27
clone_size: .
cdr3_nt: TGTGCCAGCAAACCTTACGAGCAGTACTTC
cdr3_aa: CASKPYEQYF

cdr3_length: 13
d_call: .
j_call: TRBJ1-2
v_call: TRBV29-1
clone_size: once
cdr3_nt: TGCAGCGCCCTGGGAGGCAAGGGCTATGGCTACACCTTC
cdr3_aa: CSALGGKGYGYTF

cdr3_length: 12
d_call: .
j_call: TRBJ1-4
v_call: TRBV19
clone_size: .
cdr3_nt: TGTGCCAGTAATGACAGAGATGAAAAACTGTTTTTT
cdr3_aa: CASNDRDEKLFF

cdr3_length: 15
d_call: .
j_call: TRBJ1-2
v_call: TRBV19
clone_size: .
cdr3_nt: TGTGCCAGTAGTATCCCGGGGTCTCCTAACTATGGCTACACCTTC
cdr3_aa: CASSIPGSPNYGYTF

cdr3_length: 14
d_call: .
j_call: TRBJ2-5
v_call: TRBV7-3
clone_size: .
cdr3_nt: TGTGCCAGCAGCTTAATTCATCAGGGAGAGACCCAGTACTTC
cdr3_aa: CASSLIHQGETQYF

cdr3_length: 12
d_call: .
j_call: TRBJ1-5
v_call: TRBV2
clone_size: few
cdr3_nt: TGTGCCAGCAGTGACAGCGATCAGCCCCAGCATTTT
cdr3_aa: CASSDSDQPQHF

cdr3_length: 18
d_call: TRBD2
j_call: TRBJ2-1
v_call: TRBV7-3
clone_size: .
cdr3_nt: TGTGCCAGCAGCTTGGGACTAGCGGGAGATCCCTCCTACAATGAGCAGTTCTTC
cdr3_aa: CASSLGLAGDPSYNEQFF

cdr3_length: 13
d_call: .
j_call: TRBJ2-5
v_call: TRBV7-2
clone_size: once
cdr3_nt: TGTGCCAGCAGCTTAACTCCCCAAGAGACCCAGTACTTC
cdr3_aa: CASSLTPQETQYF

cdr3_length: 13
d_call: .
j_call: TRBJ2-7
v_call: TRBV11-2
clone_size: .
cdr3_nt: TGTGCCAGCAGCTTAACCACAGATTACGAGCAGTACTTC
cdr3_aa: CASSLTTDYEQYF

cdr3_length: 14
d_call: TRBD2
j_call: TRBJ2-1
v_call: TRBV18
clone_size: .
cdr3_nt: TGTGCCAGCTCGCCCGGGACTACTTACAATGAGCAGTTCTTC
cdr3_aa: CASSPGTTYNEQFF

cdr3_length: 17
d_call: .
j_call: TRBJ2-7
v_call: TRBV7-3
clone_size: .
cdr3_nt: TGTGCCAGCAGCCTAGGGCCCCTCCGGCGGGAACCCTACGAGCAGTACTTC
cdr3_aa: CASSLGPLRREPYEQYF

cdr3_length: 12
d_call: .
j_call: TRBJ1-1
v_call: TRBV28
clone_size: .
cdr3_nt: TGTGCCAGCAGTTTAGGTATTCCCGGGGCTTTCTTT
cdr3_aa: CASSLGIPGAFF

cdr3_length: 12
d_call: .
j_call: TRBJ2-1
v_call: TRBV28
clone_size: .
cdr3_nt: TGTGCCAGCAGTGCGCCCCCCAGTGAGCAGTTCTTC
cdr3_aa: CASSAPPSEQFF

cdr3_length: 10
d_call: .
j_call: TRBJ1-4
v_call: TRBV20-1
clone_size: once
cdr3_nt: TGCAGTGCTTTGAACGAAAAACTGTTTTTT
cdr3_aa: CSALNEKLFF

cdr3_length: 16
d_call: TRBD2
j_call: TRBJ2-3
v_call: TRBV7-2
clone_size: .
cdr3_nt: TGTGCCAGCAGCCTGGGGTCGGGAGCGGGGACAGATACGCAGTATTTT
cdr3_aa: CASSLGSGAGTDTQYF

cdr3_length: 17
d_call: TRBD2
j_call: TRBJ2-7
v_call: TRBV30
clone_size: .
cdr3_nt: TGTGCCTGGAGTACCATAGGCGCTAGCGGGAGAAACTACGAGCAGTACTTC
cdr3_aa: CAWSTIGASGRNYEQYF

cdr3_length: 13
d_call: .
j_call: TRBJ2-7
v_call: TRBV5-1
clone_size: .
cdr3_nt: TGCGCCAGCAGCTTGGACAGAGCCTACGAGCAGTACTTC
cdr3_aa: CASSLDRAYEQYF

cdr3_length: 12
d_call: TRBD1
j_call: TRBJ2-5
v_call: TRBV29-1
clone_size: .
cdr3_nt: TGCAGCGTTGGGGGACAGTGGGAGACCCAGTACTTC
cdr3_aa: CSVGGQWETQYF

cdr3_length: 15
d_call: .
j_call: TRBJ1-6
v_call: TRBV9
clone_size: .
cdr3_nt: TGTGCCAGCAGCGCTAACGGGGCACGGGGTTCACCCCTCCACTTT
cdr3_aa: CASSANGARGSPLHF